This T cell receptor beta chain was identified in a study of technical replicates of blood from a few donors. Assay used: immunoSEQ multiplex PCR; TCRdb lists only in-frame clones, some missing. The sample has 65,000 to 90,000 clones, roughly 91% seen once. The V gene lost 7 bases and the J gene lost 7 bases, with 25 bases spanning the gap. The CDR3 runs 16 residues. Germline V gene sequence: CDR1 MGHDK, CDR2 SYGVNS. Sequencing was performed on T cells isolated from PBMCs. This sequence was found in a human donor in good health. The gene calls are TRBV25-1 and TRBJ1-2; possibly TRBD1 for D (6 bases). The CDR3 DNA follows: TGTGCCAGCACAAATATCCTCGGAACAGGGTTTGGTGGCTACACCTTC. Its protein product is CASTNILGTGFGGYTF.